This TCR beta chain was obtained from a study of shared clonotypes between healthy human individuals. V lost 4 bases and J 5 bases, leaving 8 bases between the germline ends. This CDR3 comprises 12 residues. Germline V gene lookup returns CDR1 SGHNT and CDR2 YYREEE (reference sequence). TCRdb's table, derived via immunoSEQ multiplex PCR, lists solely in-frame clones and lacks some. This table has approximately 2.5 million clones, around 90% appearing once. Only one count was recorded for this clone. Antigen unknown. This sample includes further DNA sequences coding for the same CDR3. Donation came from healthy HIV-negative adults that had no recent acute infections or vaccinations. Study-wide points: Researchers sampled blood only, noting tissue repertoires likely differ.

The source material was naive CD4+ T cells sorted from blood. Subset indicated: CD45RA+ positively selected. This receptor was taken from a man aged 18 to 30 in good health. This chain joins TRBV5-4 and TRBJ2-3, with D perhaps assigned TRBD1 or TRBD2 (6 bases each). Here the CDR3 reads CASSRGQDTQYF. The CDR3 nucleotides read TGTGCCAGCAGCCGGGGGCAAGATACGCAGTATTTT.